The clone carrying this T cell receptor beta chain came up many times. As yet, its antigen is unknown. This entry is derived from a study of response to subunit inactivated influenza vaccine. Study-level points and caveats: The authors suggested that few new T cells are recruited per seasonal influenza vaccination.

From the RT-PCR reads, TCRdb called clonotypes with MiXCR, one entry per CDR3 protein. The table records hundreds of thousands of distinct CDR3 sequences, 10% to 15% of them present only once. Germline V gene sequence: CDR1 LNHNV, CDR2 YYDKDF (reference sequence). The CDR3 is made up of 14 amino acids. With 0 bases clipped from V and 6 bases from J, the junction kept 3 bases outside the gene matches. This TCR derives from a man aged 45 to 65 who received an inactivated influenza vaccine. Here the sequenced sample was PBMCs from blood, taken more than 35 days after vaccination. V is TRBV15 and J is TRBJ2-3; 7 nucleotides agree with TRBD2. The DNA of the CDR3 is TGTGCCACCAGCAGAGAACTAGCGAGGGATACGCAGTATTTT. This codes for CATSRELARDTQYF. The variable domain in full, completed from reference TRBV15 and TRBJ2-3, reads DAMVIQNPRYQVTQFGKPVTLSCSQTLNHNVMYWYQQKSSQAPKLLFHYYDKDFNNEADTPDNFQSRRPNTSFCFLDIRSPGLGDTAMYLCATSRELARDTQYFGPGTRLTVL.